This TCR beta chain was retrieved from a study of T cells expressing NK-cell markers. About the research overall: Each TCR beta repertoire originated in sorted T cells that were CD3+CD56+NKG2C+, CD3+CD56+NKG2C- or CD3+CD56-NKG2C+. With respect to HCMV, seven of the eight sequenced donors were seropositive, and one was seronegative.

Comment on this clonotype: The antigen is not known.

Each CDR3 protein gets one entry in TCRdb, which reprocessed the 5' RACE reads and gives no DNA. The clone table shows about 260,000 distinct CDR3 sequences, with the ten largest holding 0.3% to 0.45%. General study results and limits: The share of CD8+ T cells held by dominant NKG2C+ clonotypes was roughly 1.0-7.5% in about 6 donors.

Sequencing was performed on blood T cells: a sorted CD56 or NKG2C T cell subset, CD4+ or CD8+ T cells, or bulk PBMC T cells (not recorded which). This sequence was found in a man between 18 and 35 years old in good health.

The CDR3 protein is CSATGTSGRAHYNEQFF. V gene TRBV20-1 combines with J gene TRBJ2-1; TCRdb selects TRBD2, and the lack of DNA leaves this call unchecked. The CDR3 extends over 17 amino acids. Germline CDR1 is DFQATT and CDR2 is SNEGSKA (reference sequence).